These T cell receptor beta chains were read from a single sample in a study of blood T cell repertoires in COVID-19. The data were produced by immunoSEQ multiplex PCR, yet TCRdb's version contains in-frame clones alone and is incomplete. The sample comprises some 150,000 clones, around four fifths of which are singletons, and roughly 3% rests with the top ten. Material: peripheral blood. The receptors derive from a woman in her forties with active or convalescent COVID-19. Each CDR3 is given with its conserved first and last residue. The order of the fields is V gene, D gene, clone size, J gene, CDR3 protein, CDR3 DNA. The D gene is left open where the match is weak. Not all rows give a size; the values are once, few, many and, for expanded clones, a class.

v_gene: TRBV28; d_gene: TRBD2; abundance: NA; j_gene: TRBJ2-1; CDR3aa: CASTLWGLAISEQFF; CDR3nt: TGTGCCAGCACCCTCTGGGGACTAGCGATAAGCGAGCAGTTCTTC
v_gene: TRBV11-3; d_gene: TRBD1; abundance: NA; j_gene: TRBJ1-1; CDR3aa: CASSRDRLSEAFF; CDR3nt: TGTGCCAGCAGCCGGGACAGGCTCTCTGAAGCTTTCTTT
v_gene: TRBV28; d_gene: TRBD2; abundance: NA; j_gene: TRBJ2-2; CDR3aa: CASSQLAGGRTGELFF; CDR3nt: TGTGCCAGCAGCCAACTAGCGGGAGGGCGTACCGGGGAGCTGTTTTTT
v_gene: TRBV28; d_gene: TRBD1; abundance: NA; j_gene: TRBJ1-5; CDR3aa: CASIPGDRIMGQPQHF; CDR3nt: TGTGCCAGCATACCCGGGGACAGAATTATGGGTCAGCCCCAGCATTTT
v_gene: TRBV7-9; d_gene: TRBD2; abundance: NA; j_gene: TRBJ2-1; CDR3aa: CASSTGLAGDNEQFF; CDR3nt: TGTGCCAGCAGCACGGGACTAGCGGGAGACAATGAGCAGTTCTTC
v_gene: TRBV6-5; d_gene: NA; abundance: NA; j_gene: TRBJ1-1; CDR3aa: CASSYGRPPGNTEAFF; CDR3nt: TGTGCCAGCAGTTACGGCCGCCCCCCGGGGAACACTGAAGCTTTCTTT
v_gene: TRBV27; d_gene: NA; abundance: NA; j_gene: TRBJ1-6; CDR3aa: CASSLSVGGWNSPLHF; CDR3nt: TGTGCCAGCAGTTTATCGGTGGGGGGATGGAATTCACCCCTCCACTTT
v_gene: TRBV7-9; d_gene: NA; abundance: NA; j_gene: TRBJ2-3; CDR3aa: CASSATPSGTDTQYF; CDR3nt: TGTGCCAGCAGCGCCACCCCTAGCGGCACAGATACGCAGTATTTT
v_gene: TRBV27; d_gene: TRBD2; abundance: NA; j_gene: TRBJ2-5; CDR3aa: CASSFFASGQETQYF; CDR3nt: TGTGCCAGCAGTTTCTTTGCTAGCGGGCAAGAGACCCAGTACTTC
v_gene: TRBV29-1; d_gene: NA; abundance: NA; j_gene: TRBJ2-7; CDR3aa: CSVEVWGVGDYEQYF; CDR3nt: TGCAGCGTTGAAGTTTGGGGGGTTGGGGACTACGAGCAGTACTTC
v_gene: TRBV24-1; d_gene: TRBD1; abundance: NA; j_gene: TRBJ1-5; CDR3aa: CATGPTGRSNQPQHF; CDR3nt: TGTGCCACCGGCCCGACAGGGAGGAGCAATCAGCCCCAGCATTTT
v_gene: TRBV7-2; d_gene: NA; abundance: NA; j_gene: TRBJ1-2; CDR3aa: CASSLRTANRTSNYGYTF; CDR3nt: TGTGCCAGCAGCTTAAGGACCGCGAACAGAACTAGTAACTATGGCTACACCTTC
v_gene: TRBV4-1; d_gene: NA; abundance: NA; j_gene: TRBJ2-3; CDR3aa: CASSQDFGTYSTDTQYF; CDR3nt: TGCGCCAGCAGCCAAGATTTCGGGACATATAGCACAGATACGCAGTATTTT
v_gene: TRBV28; d_gene: NA; abundance: once; j_gene: TRBJ2-1; CDR3aa: CASSFNNEQFF; CDR3nt: TGTGCCAGCAGTTTTAACAATGAGCAGTTCTTC
v_gene: TRBV27; d_gene: TRBD2; abundance: NA; j_gene: TRBJ2-7; CDR3aa: CPRPTTGGGPTLPLYYEQYF; CDR3nt: TGTCCCCGGCCCACGACGGGGGGGGGCCCCACTTTGCCCCTCTATTACGAGCAGTACTTC
v_gene: TRBV3-1/TRBV3-2; d_gene: NA; abundance: NA; j_gene: TRBJ1-1; CDR3aa: CASSQRGGNTEAFF; CDR3nt: TGTGCCAGCAGTCAGCGGGGGGGGAACACTGAAGCTTTCTTT
v_gene: TRBV28; d_gene: NA; abundance: NA; j_gene: TRBJ1-3; CDR3aa: CASRSGSSGNTIYF; CDR3nt: TGTGCCAGCAGATCCGGTAGCTCTGGAAACACCATATATTTT
v_gene: TRBV28; d_gene: NA; abundance: many; j_gene: TRBJ1-1; CDR3aa: CASSLWGRAFF; CDR3nt: TGTGCCAGCAGTTTGTGGGGCCGGGCTTTCTTT
v_gene: TRBV6-1; d_gene: NA; abundance: NA; j_gene: TRBJ1-1; CDR3aa: CASSERPQGMNTEAFF; CDR3nt: TGTGCCAGCAGTGAGCGACCACAGGGCATGAACACTGAAGCTTTCTTT
v_gene: TRBV5-1; d_gene: TRBD1; abundance: NA; j_gene: TRBJ2-7; CDR3aa: CASSYLGGREGYEQYF; CDR3nt: TGCGCCAGCAGCTACCTAGGGGGCCGAGAGGGCTACGAGCAGTACTTC
v_gene: TRBV5-4; d_gene: TRBD1; abundance: NA; j_gene: TRBJ2-6; CDR3aa: CASSQGQGSLSGANVLTF; CDR3nt: TGTGCCAGCAGCCAAGGACAGGGTTCTCTCTCTGGGGCCAACGTCCTGACTTTC
v_gene: TRBV3-1/TRBV3-2; d_gene: NA; abundance: NA; j_gene: TRBJ1-5; CDR3aa: CASSQVRGRAQPQHF; CDR3nt: TGTGCCAGCAGCCAAGTCAGGGGCCGGGCTCAGCCCCAGCATTTT
v_gene: TRBV6-5; d_gene: TRBD1; abundance: NA; j_gene: TRBJ1-2; CDR3aa: CASSWDRERGYTF; CDR3nt: TGTGCCAGCAGTTGGGACAGGGAGCGTGGCTACACCTTC
v_gene: TRBV6-2/TRBV6-3; d_gene: TRBD1; abundance: NA; j_gene: TRBJ2-7; CDR3aa: CASSYPGQYYEQYF; CDR3nt: TGTGCCAGCAGTTACCCGGGACAGTACTACGAGCAGTACTTC
v_gene: TRBV7-2; d_gene: NA; abundance: NA; j_gene: TRBJ1-1; CDR3aa: CASSLYHTTEAFF; CDR3nt: TGTGCCAGCAGCTTATATCACACCACTGAAGCTTTCTTT
v_gene: TRBV10-1; d_gene: NA; abundance: NA; j_gene: TRBJ1-1; CDR3aa: CASSDNGRGRGNTEAFF; CDR3nt: TGCGCCAGCAGTGATAACGGCAGGGGAAGGGGGAACACTGAAGCTTTCTTT
v_gene: TRBV7-9; d_gene: TRBD1; abundance: NA; j_gene: TRBJ2-2; CDR3aa: CASSGTGTYTGELFF; CDR3nt: TGTGCCAGCTCCGGGACAGGGACGTACACCGGGGAGCTGTTTTTT
v_gene: TRBV9; d_gene: NA; abundance: few; j_gene: TRBJ1-2; CDR3aa: CASSAAGSSNYGYTF; CDR3nt: TGTGCCAGCAGCGCCGCAGGATCGTCTAACTATGGCTACACCTTC